This TCR beta chain was sequenced for a study of cytomegalovirus exposure and HLA in healthy donors. Study-level points and caveats: Generally TCR sequences proved uncommon, though certain public TCRs appeared in numerous donors.

This clone was seen more than once but under ten times. Its specificity is unknown. PCR was performed using 60 Vbeta and 13 Jbeta primers. TCRdb keeps only in-frame clones here, not all; method: immunoSEQ multiplex PCR. Altogether under 200,000 clones are present, more than 60% being singletons, with the ten largest covering around 1.5%. V lost 8 bases, J lost 8 bases, and 1 base stayed unmatched. This CDR3 has 11 residues. Germline CDR1 reads MNHNY; CDR2 reads SVGAGI (reference sequence). This clonotype was sampled from a woman under 40 in good health and CMV-seronegative. The chain carries TRBV6-6 and TRBJ2-4, with 9 bases lining up with TRBD2. The sample comprised PBMCs. CDR3: CASGTSHIQYF. DNA for the CDR3: TGTGCCAGCGGGACTAGCCACATTCAGTACTTC.